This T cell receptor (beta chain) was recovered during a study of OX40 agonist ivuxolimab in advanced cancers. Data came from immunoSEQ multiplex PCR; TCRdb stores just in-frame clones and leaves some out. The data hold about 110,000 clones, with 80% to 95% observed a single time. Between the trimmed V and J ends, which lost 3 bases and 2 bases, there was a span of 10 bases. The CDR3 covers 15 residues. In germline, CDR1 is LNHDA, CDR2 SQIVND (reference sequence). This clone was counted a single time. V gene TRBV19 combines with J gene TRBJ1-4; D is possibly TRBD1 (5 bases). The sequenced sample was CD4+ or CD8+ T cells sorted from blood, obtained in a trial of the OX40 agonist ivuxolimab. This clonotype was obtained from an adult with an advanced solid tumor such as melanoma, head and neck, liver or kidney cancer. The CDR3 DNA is TGTGCCAGTAGTATTAGGCAGGGCACTAATGAAAAACTGTTTTTT. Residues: CASSIRQGTNEKLFF.